The following is a TCR beta chain sequence with its context. Its antigen is not identified. Axillary draining lymph nodes of breast cancer patients supplied the node samples. The germline CDR1 and CDR2 sequences are MGHRA and YSYEKL. The CDR3 is 15 amino acids. V was trimmed by 0 bases and J by 6 bases, leaving 14 bases between them. The data stem from a study of breast tumors, draining lymph nodes, adjacent tissues. Findings and caveats of the study: Tumor and nontumor repertoires were significantly more similar in luminal-like than in basal-like breast cancer. Tumor TCR diversity was below lymph nodes but above nontumor tissue.

Each CDR3 protein gets one entry after TCRdb re-called the multiplex PCR reads with MiXCR. The table has nearly 200,000 distinct CDR3 sequences, around 29% seen once. The receptor was isolated from a female donor with breast cancer. Some clones in this sample may be carry-over from other donors' samples. The sample consisted of axillary lymph node tissue. The chain couples TRBV4-1 to TRBJ1-2; no clear D. CDR3 in DNA: TGCGCCAGCAGCCAAGATATAACCCCCAGCGATGGCTACACCTTC. Translated: CASSQDITPSDGYTF.